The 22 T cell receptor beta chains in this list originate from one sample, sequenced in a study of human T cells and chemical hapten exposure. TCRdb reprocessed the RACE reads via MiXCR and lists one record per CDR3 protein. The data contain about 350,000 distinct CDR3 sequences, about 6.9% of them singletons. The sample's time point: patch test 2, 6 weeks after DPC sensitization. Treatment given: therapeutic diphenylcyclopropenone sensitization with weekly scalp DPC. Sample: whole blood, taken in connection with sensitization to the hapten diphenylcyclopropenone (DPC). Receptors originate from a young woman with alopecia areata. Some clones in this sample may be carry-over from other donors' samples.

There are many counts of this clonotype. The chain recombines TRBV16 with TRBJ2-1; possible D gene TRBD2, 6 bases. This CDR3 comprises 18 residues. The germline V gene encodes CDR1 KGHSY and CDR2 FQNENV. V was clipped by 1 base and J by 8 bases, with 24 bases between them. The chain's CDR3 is CASSQFSRATGEWDEQFF. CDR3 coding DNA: TGTGCCAGCAGCCAATTTTCTAGAGCGACGGGGGAATGGGATGAGCAGTTCTTC.

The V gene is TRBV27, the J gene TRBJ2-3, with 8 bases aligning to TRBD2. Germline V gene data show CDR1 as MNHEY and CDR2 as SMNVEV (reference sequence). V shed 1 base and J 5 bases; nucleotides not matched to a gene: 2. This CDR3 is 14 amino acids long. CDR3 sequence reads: CASSLFAGGDTQYF. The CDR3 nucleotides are TGTGCCAGCAGTTTATTTGCGGGGGGAGATACGCAGTATTTT.

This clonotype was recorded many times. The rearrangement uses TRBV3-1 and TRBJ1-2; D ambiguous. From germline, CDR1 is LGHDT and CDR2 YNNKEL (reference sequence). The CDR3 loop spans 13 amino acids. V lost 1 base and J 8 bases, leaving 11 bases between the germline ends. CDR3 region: CASSQGLKGGYTF. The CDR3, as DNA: TGTGCCAGCAGCCAAGGGCTAAAGGGAGGCTACACCTTC.

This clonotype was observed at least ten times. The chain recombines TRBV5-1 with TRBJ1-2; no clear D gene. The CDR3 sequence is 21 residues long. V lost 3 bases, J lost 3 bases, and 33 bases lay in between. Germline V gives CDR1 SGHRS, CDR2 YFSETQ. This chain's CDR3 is CASSWGGLEYDRDFEYYGYTF. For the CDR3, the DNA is TGCGCCAGCAGCTGGGGAGGGTTGGAGTATGACCGCGATTTCGAGTACTATGGCTACACCTTC.

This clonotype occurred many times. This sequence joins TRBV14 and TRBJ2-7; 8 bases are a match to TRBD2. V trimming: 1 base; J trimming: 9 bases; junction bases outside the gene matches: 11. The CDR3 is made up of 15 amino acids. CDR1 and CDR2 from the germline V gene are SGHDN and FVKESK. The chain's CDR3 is CASSQVAGGPRGQYF. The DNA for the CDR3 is TGTGCCAGCAGCCAAGTGGCGGGGGGCCCAAGGGGGCAGTACTTC.

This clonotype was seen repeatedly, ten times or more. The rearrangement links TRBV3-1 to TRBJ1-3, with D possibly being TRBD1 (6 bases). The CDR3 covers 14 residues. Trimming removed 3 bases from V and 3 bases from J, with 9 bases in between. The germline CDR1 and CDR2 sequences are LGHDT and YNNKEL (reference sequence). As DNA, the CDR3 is TGTGCCAGCAGCCAGAGGGGGTATGGAAACACCATATATTTT. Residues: CASSQRGYGNTIYF.

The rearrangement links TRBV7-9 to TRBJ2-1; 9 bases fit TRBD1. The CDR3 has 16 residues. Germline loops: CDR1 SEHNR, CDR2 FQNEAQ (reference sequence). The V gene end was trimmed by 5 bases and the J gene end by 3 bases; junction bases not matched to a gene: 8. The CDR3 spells CASSPPGTGFYNEQFF. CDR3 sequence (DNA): TGTGCCAGCAGCCCACCCGGGACAGGGTTCTACAATGAGCAGTTCTTC.

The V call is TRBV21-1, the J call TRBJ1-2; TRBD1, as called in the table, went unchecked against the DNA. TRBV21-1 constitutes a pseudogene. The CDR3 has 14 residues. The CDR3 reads CASSGHVQGHGYTF. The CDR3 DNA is TGTGCCAGCAGCGGGCATGTACAGGGCCATGGCTACACCTTC.

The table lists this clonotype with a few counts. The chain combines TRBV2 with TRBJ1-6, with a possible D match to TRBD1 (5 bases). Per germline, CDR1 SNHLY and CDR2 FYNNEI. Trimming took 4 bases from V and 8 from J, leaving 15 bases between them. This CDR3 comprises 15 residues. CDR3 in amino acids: CASSGWAGIDSPLHF. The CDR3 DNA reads TGTGCCAGCAGTGGTTGGGCAGGGATTGATTCACCCCTCCACTTT. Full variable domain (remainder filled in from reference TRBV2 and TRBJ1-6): EPEVTQTPSHQVTQMGQEVILRCVPISNHLYFYWYRQILGQKVEFLVSFYNNEISEKSEIFDDQFSVERPDGSNFTLKIRSTKLEDSAMYFCASSGWAGIDSPLHFGNGTRLTVT.

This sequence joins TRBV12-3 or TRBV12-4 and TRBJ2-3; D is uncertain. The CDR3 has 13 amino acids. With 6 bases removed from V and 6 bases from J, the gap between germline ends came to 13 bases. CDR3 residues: CASRPHLGDTQYF. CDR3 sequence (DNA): TGTGCCAGCAGACCCCACCTAGGGGATACGCAGTATTTT.

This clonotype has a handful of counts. CDR3 nucleotides: TGTGCCAGCAGTTACTCTGGGCCGGAGGAGCAGTACTTC. This translates into CASSYSGPEEQYF. The chain recombines TRBV6-5 with TRBJ2-7, with unresolved D. The CDR3 is made up of 13 amino acids. The V and J ends lost 0 bases and 7 bases respectively, with 10 bases between them. CDR1 and CDR2 (germline): MNHEY, SVGAGI.

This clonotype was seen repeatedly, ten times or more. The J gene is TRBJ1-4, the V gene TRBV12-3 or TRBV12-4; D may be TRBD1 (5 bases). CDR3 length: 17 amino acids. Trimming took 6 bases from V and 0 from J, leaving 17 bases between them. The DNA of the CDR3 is TGTGCCAGCAGCAAAACAGGTTGGGGGTCAACTAATGAAAAACTGTTTTTT. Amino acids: CASSKTGWGSTNEKLFF.

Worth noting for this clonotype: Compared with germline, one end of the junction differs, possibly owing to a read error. CDR3 DNA sequence: TGTGCCAGCACCCAAGGAGATATCAGCTCCTACGAGCAGTACTTC. This encodes CASTQGDISSYEQYF. The chain links TRBV3-1 to TRBJ2-7; D is unresolved. This CDR3 contains 15 residues. The germline V gene has CDR1 LGHDT and CDR2 YNNKEL (reference sequence).

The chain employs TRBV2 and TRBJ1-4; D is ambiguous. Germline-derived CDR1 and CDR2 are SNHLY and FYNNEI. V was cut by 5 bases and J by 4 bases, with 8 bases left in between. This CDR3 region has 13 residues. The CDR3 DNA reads TGTGCCAGCAGTAGGACTAATAATGAAAAACTGTTTTTT. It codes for CASSRTNNEKLFF.

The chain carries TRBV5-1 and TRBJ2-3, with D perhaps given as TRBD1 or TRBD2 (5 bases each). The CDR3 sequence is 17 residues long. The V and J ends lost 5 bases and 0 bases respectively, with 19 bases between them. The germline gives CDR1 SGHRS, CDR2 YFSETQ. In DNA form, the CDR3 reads TGCGCCAGCAGTCCAGAGGGGAGCCAAGTTAGCACAGATACGCAGTATTTT. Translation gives CASSPEGSQVSTDTQYF.

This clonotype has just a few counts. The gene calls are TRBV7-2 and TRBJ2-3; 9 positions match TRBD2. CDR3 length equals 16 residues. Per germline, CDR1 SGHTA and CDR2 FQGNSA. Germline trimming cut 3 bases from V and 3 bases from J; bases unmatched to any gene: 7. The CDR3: CASSFAGGRATDTQYF. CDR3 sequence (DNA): TGTGCCAGCAGCTTTGCGGGGGGGAGGGCGACAGATACGCAGTATTTT.

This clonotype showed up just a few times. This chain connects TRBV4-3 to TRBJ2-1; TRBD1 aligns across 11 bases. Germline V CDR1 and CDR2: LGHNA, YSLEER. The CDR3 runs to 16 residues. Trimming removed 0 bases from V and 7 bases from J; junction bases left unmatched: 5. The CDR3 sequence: CASSQEEGTGGNEQFF. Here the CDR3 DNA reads TGCGCCAGCAGCCAAGAAGAAGGGACAGGGGGAAATGAGCAGTTCTTC.

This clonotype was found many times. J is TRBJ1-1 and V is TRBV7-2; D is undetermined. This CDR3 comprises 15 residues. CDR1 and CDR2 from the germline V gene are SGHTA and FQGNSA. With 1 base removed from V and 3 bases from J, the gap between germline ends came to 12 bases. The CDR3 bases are TGTGCCAGCAGCTTAGGAGGGAGTAGGCACACTGAAGCTTTCTTT. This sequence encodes CASSLGGSRHTEAFF.

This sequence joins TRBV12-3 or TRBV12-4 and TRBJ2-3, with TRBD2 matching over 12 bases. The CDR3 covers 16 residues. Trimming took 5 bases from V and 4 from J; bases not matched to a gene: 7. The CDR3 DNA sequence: TGTGCCAGCAGTACGAGACTAGCGGGGGTTGCAGATACGCAGTATTTT. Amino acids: CASSTRLAGVADTQYF.

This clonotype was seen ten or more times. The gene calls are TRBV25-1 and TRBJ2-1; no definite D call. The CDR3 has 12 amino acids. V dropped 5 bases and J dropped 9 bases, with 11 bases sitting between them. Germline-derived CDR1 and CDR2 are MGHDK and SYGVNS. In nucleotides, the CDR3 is TGTGCCAGCAGTTCTCAGTTGGGTGAGCAGTTCTTC. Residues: CASSSQLGEQFF.

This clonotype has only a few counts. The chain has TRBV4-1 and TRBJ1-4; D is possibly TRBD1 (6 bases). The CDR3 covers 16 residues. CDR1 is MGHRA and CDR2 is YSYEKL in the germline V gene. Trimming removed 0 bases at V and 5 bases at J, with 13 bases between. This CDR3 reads CASSQDPGAYNEKLFF. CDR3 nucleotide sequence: TGCGCCAGCAGCCAAGATCCGGGGGCCTACAATGAAAAACTGTTTTTT.

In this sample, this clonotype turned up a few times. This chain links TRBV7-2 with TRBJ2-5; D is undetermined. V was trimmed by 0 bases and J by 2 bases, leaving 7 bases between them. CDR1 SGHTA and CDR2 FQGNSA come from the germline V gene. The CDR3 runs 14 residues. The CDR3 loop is CASSLAGLQETQYF. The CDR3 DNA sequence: TGTGCCAGCAGCTTAGCGGGATTACAAGAGACCCAGTACTTC.